This TCR beta chain was recovered during a study of T cell repertoires in cytomegalovirus infection. The wider study: HLA-B-restricted CMV epitopes that are well studied were used alongside recently identified HLA-C-restricted ones. CMV infection and matching HLA type were both indicated by public TCR beta signatures.

TCRdb processed the reads anew with MiXCR; each CDR3 protein has one entry. The sample has 450,000 to 650,000 distinct CDR3 sequences, about 39% seen once. Study-level points and caveats: Individuals carrying CMV plus the relevant HLA were identified by cumulative frequency of public TCR beta families.

On this clonotype: Its specificity is unknown.

Trimming removed 8 bases from V and 0 bases from J; junction bases left unmatched: 12. Germline CDR1 reads MNHEY; CDR2 reads SMNVEV (reference sequence). The CDR3 sequence is 16 residues long. The TCR was taken from a human donor in good health (CMV status not recorded). Some clones in this sample may be carry-over from other donors' samples. Sample: cultured PBMCs, taken from culture after CMV antigen stimulation. The rearrangement links TRBV27 to TRBJ2-5; 7 bases fit TRBD1. The CDR3 region is CASRHGSGTDQETQYF. For the CDR3, the DNA is TGTGCCAGCCGACACGGATCCGGGACAGACCAAGAGACCCAGTACTTC.